This T cell receptor (beta chain) was recovered during a study of long-term antiretroviral therapy in people with HIV. At the survey level, the v3.0 immunoSEQ assay was run. Clones were sequenced by immunoSEQ multiplex PCR, and TCRdb holds only the in-frame ones, with some missing. The sample contains about 21,000 clones, roughly 84% of which appear only once. The CDR3 loop spans 17 amino acids. CDR1 is SGHTA and CDR2 is FQGNSA in the germline V gene. V was cut by 5 bases and J by 5 bases, with 24 bases left in between. The sequence was obtained from a man in his 60s with HIV. The chain links TRBV7-2 to TRBJ2-5; perhaps D is TRBD1 or TRBD2 (6 bases each). The sequencing used unsorted PBMCs, collected 1.3 years after starting antiretroviral therapy. Written as DNA, the CDR3 is TGTGCCAGCAGCCCCATTTCGGGGGCCTGGGCCCAGGAGACCCAGTACTTC. Amino acid sequence: CASSPISGAWAQETQYF.